This is a list of T cell receptor beta chains from one sample in a study of blood T cell repertoires in COVID-19. Profiling relied on immunoSEQ multiplex PCR, and the TCRdb table lists in-frame clones only, not all of them. The table includes over 85,000 clones, nearly 90% detected once. Specimen: peripheral blood. These TCRs come from a human donor in a cohort sampled during active COVID-19. Both conserved end residues are part of each CDR3. The D gene is left open where the match is weak. Clone size appears in some rows only: once, few, many, or a class for an expanded clone.

j_call v_call cdr3_length d_call clone_size cdr3_nt cdr3_aa
TRBJ2-7 TRBV5-6 14 . few TGTGCCAGCAGCTTGGCATCCCCCGGGAACGAGCAGTACTTC CASSLASPGNEQYF
TRBJ2-7 TRBV7-6 15 . . TGTGCCAGCAGCTTAAACCCAGGGGTTACCTACGAGCAGTACTTC CASSLNPGVTYEQYF
TRBJ2-2 TRBV6-2/TRBV6-3 14 . once TGTGCCAGCAGTTCCAGGGGATTAGCCGGGGAGCTGTTTTTT CASSSRGLAGELFF
TRBJ2-7 TRBV4-3 13 . . TGCGCCAGCAGCCAAGTTGGCGGATACGAGCAGTACTTC CASSQVGGYEQYF
TRBJ1-6 TRBV18 15 . . TGTGCCAGCTCACCCACGACTCCCTATAATTCACCCCTCCACTTT CASSPTTPYNSPLHF
TRBJ2-5 TRBV6-2/TRBV6-3 14 TRBD1 . TGTGCCAGCAGTCTAGGGGGCAGGGAAGAGACCCAGTACTTC CASSLGGREETQYF
TRBJ1-5 TRBV18 15 . . TGTGCCAGCTCACCAGAACAGGGAAGGGGTCAGCCCCAGCATTTT CASSPEQGRGQPQHF
TRBJ1-6 TRBV27 16 TRBD1 . TGTGCCAGCAGTTTATCCCGGACAGGCTCTAATTCACCCCTCCACTTT CASSLSRTGSNSPLHF
TRBJ1-5 TRBV21-1 15 . . TGTGCCAGCACCCCCCTCGGACTTACCAATCAGCCCCAGCATTTT CASTPLGLTNQPQHF
TRBJ2-7 TRBV28 14 . once TGTGCCAGCAGTCCTCCAGGGGTCCTCTACGAGCAGTACTTC CASSPPGVLYEQYF
TRBJ1-2 TRBV7-2 16 . . TGTGCCAGCAGCTCGACACGAGGCAGGACTAGCTATGGCTACACCTTC CASSSTRGRTSYGYTF
TRBJ2-7 TRBV5-4 15 TRBD2 . TGTGCCAGCAGCCCCCCGGGTGCTAGCGGGTACGAGCAGTACTTC CASSPPGASGYEQYF
TRBJ2-7 TRBV6-6 15 . . TGTGCCAGCAGGTCGACAGGGACTAGCTCCTACGAGCAGTACTTC CASRSTGTSSYEQYF
TRBJ2-7 TRBV5-1 17 TRBD1 . TGCGCCAGCAGCTCGGCGCCGTTTGGACAGGGCTCCTACGAGCAGTACTTC CASSSAPFGQGSYEQYF
TRBJ2-7 TRBV7-9 13 TRBD2 . TGTGCCAGTACCTCCCAATTGTCGGGGGGGCAGTACTTC CASTSQLSGGQYF
TRBJ1-2 TRBV10-1 15 TRBD1 . TGCGCCAGCAGTGAGAGTCGGACAGGGCGGAATGGCTACACCTTC CASSESRTGRNGYTF